The clone carrying this TCR beta chain showed up just once. Its antigen remains unidentified. This sample stems from a study of OX40 agonist ivuxolimab in advanced cancers. On the study more broadly: Three patients responded partially, comprising one with hepatocellular carcinoma and two with cutaneous melanoma. Findings and caveats of the study: Expanded peripheral T cell antigen specificity was not determined.

Using immunoSEQ multiplex PCR, the repertoire was profiled, and TCRdb retains in-frame clones only, with some absent. The sample lists tens of thousands of clones; around 85% were seen once. Trimming stripped 4 bases from V and 7 bases from J, with 13 bases between. The CDR3 extends over 14 amino acids. Germline lookup yields CDR1 MNHNS and CDR2 SASEGT. The genes are TRBV6-1 and TRBJ2-2; the D gene is possibly TRBD2 (5 bases). This sample comprised CD4+ or CD8+ T cells sorted from blood, obtained in a trial of the OX40 agonist ivuxolimab. This TCR was sampled from an adult with an advanced solid tumor such as melanoma, head and neck, liver or kidney cancer. The CDR3 region is CASSGRAALGELFF. The CDR3 nucleotides are TGTGCCAGCAGTGGGCGGGCTGCCCTCGGGGAGCTGTTTTTT.